The 30 T cell receptor beta chains given below trace back to one sample, sequenced in a study of shared clonotypes between healthy human individuals. Assay: immunoSEQ multiplex PCR; the TCRdb copy retains only in-frame clones and omits some. The data contain hundreds of thousands of clones, around 78% of them singletons. The sample consisted of PBMCs. These receptors were taken from a woman aged 40 to 49 in good health. Some clones in this sample may be carry-over from other donors' samples.

This sequence joins TRBV7-2 and TRBJ2-7; the D is unclear. Per germline, CDR1 SGHTA and CDR2 FQGNSA. There are 14 residues in the CDR3. Trimming took off 5 bases at V and 3 bases at J, with 14 bases between the two ends. The CDR3, as DNA: TGTGCCAGCAGCCCCTACCTGGCTAGCTACGAGCAGTACTTC. This translates into CASSPYLASYEQYF.

The chain has TRBV29-1 and TRBJ1-4; a possible D gene is TRBD1 (6 bases). CDR1 and CDR2 from the germline V gene are SQVTM and ANQGSEA. This CDR3 is 13 amino acids long. The V end lost 7 bases, the J end lost 3 bases, and 12 bases lay between the germline ends. CDR3 DNA: TGCAGCGCCCGGGGGCCCCCTAATGAAAAACTGTTTTTT. Translated: CSARGPPNEKLFF. Supplemented by reference TRBV29-1 and TRBJ1-4, the full variable domain reads SAVISQKPSRDICQRGTSLTIQCQVDSQVTMMFWYRQQPGQSLTLIATANQGSEATYESGFVIDKFPISRPNLTFSTLTVSNMSPEDSSIYLCSARGPPNEKLFFGSGTQLSVL.

This chain connects TRBV7-3 to TRBJ2-2; 7 nucleotides match TRBD1. Per germline, CDR1 SGHTA and CDR2 FQGTGA. The CDR3 extends over 16 amino acids. V was pared by 2 bases and J by 4 bases, with 7 bases of the junction left unmatched. Here the CDR3 DNA reads TGTGCCAGCAGCTTACGAGGGGGCAAGGGCACCGGGGAGCTGTTTTTT. It is translated as CASSLRGGKGTGELFF.

The rearrangement uses TRBV5-5 and TRBJ2-7, with D perhaps TRBD1 or TRBD2 (5 bases each). The CDR3 spans 14 residues. V gave up 4 bases and J gave up 0 bases, with 11 bases separating them. Germline CDR1 and CDR2: SGHKS and YYEKEE (reference sequence). CDR3 residues: CASSRDRNSYEQYF. In DNA form, the CDR3 reads TGTGCCAGCAGCCGGGACCGTAACTCCTACGAGCAGTACTTC. Full variable domain (rest looked up from reference TRBV5-5 and TRBJ2-7): DAGVTQSPTHLIKTRGQQVTLRCSPISGHKSVSWYQQVLGQGPQFIFQYYEKEERGRGNFPDRFSARQFPNYSSELNVNALLLGDSALYLCASSRDRNSYEQYFGPGTRLTVT.

The CDR3 spells CASSISGTPERNYGYTF. The CDR3 DNA follows: TGTGCCAGCAGCATCTCCGGGACCCCCGAGCGCAACTATGGCTACACCTTC. V usage is TRBV5-8 and J usage is TRBJ1-2, with D perhaps matching TRBD1 (5 bases). The V gene lost 4 bases and the J gene lost 2 bases, with 21 bases spanning the gap. This CDR3 spans 17 amino acids. Germline V CDR1 and CDR2: SGHTS, YDEGEE.

The chain recombines TRBV21-1 with TRBJ1-2; the table's D call, TRBD1, was not checked against the DNA. TRBV21-1 is termed a pseudogene. This CDR3 contains 13 residues. The CDR3 reads CASSKRQGSGYTF. As DNA, the CDR3 is TGTGCCAGCAGCAAACGGCAGGGTTCTGGCTACACCTTC.

This clone was counted only a few times. The rearrangement uses TRBV6-1 and TRBJ2-7; 9 bases map to TRBD2. CDR1 is MNHNS and CDR2 is SASEGT in the germline V gene. The V gene end was trimmed by 7 bases and the J gene end by 4 bases; junction bases not matched to a gene: 5. CDR3 length equals 13 residues. The chain's CDR3 is CASILAGGYEQYF. CDR3 coding DNA: TGTGCCAGCATACTAGCGGGTGGGTACGAGCAGTACTTC.

Note on this clone: This CDR3 is also generated by other DNA sequences in the sample. The chain joins TRBV19 to TRBJ1-1, with a possible D match to TRBD1 (6 bases). V gave up 4 bases and J gave up 0 bases, with 12 bases separating them. The CDR3 length is 15 residues. Germline V lookup: CDR1 LNHDA, CDR2 SQIVND (reference sequence). This CDR3 reads CASSTPGQLNTEAFF. CDR3 DNA sequence: TGTGCCAGTAGTACTCCGGGACAATTGAACACTGAAGCTTTCTTT.

The rearrangement joins TRBV9 to TRBJ1-2; D uncertain. Trimming removed 2 bases at V and 1 base at J, with 18 bases between. In germline, CDR1 is SGDLS, CDR2 YYNGEE. This CDR3 has 17 amino acids. The CDR3 bases are TGTGCCAGCAGCGTCACTGGGGATTCGATTATTAACTATGGCTACACCTTC. It yields the protein CASSVTGDSIINYGYTF.

V usage is TRBV19 and J usage is TRBJ1-2; 8 bases map to TRBD1. Germline V gene data show CDR1 as LNHDA and CDR2 as SQIVND (reference sequence). This CDR3 spans 16 amino acids. V lost 6 bases, J lost 4 bases, and 13 bases stayed unmatched. CDR3 loop: CASRGQGPFVRYGYTF. The CDR3 nucleotides read TGTGCCAGTAGAGGACAGGGTCCGTTTGTCCGCTATGGCTACACCTTC.

The gene calls are TRBV6-4 and TRBJ2-7; 11 positions match TRBD2. This CDR3 is built from 19 residues. J was trimmed by 0 bases and V by 0 bases; bases with no gene match: 10. Germline CDR1 reads MRHNA; CDR2 reads SNTAGT. CDR3 sequence reads: CASSDSVTSGIGGSYEQYF. Here the CDR3 DNA reads TGTGCCAGCAGTGACTCCGTGACTAGCGGGATCGGTGGCTCCTACGAGCAGTACTTC.

Notes on this clone: One base separates it from a far larger clone, so it is likely a read error. In nucleotides, the CDR3 is TGTGCCAGCAGAGGGGACAGGGGGCCTGGAAACACCATATATTTT. Protein: CASRGDRGPGNTIYF. This chain uses TRBV7-9 with TRBJ1-3; 12 bases agree with TRBD1. The CDR3 totals 15 residues. The germline CDR1 and CDR2 sequences are SEHNR and FQNEAQ (reference sequence). Trimming removed 6 bases from V and 2 bases from J; junction bases left unmatched: 2.

As regards this clone: Other DNA sequences within the sample encode an identical CDR3. The chain employs TRBV11-2 and TRBJ2-3, with a weak D call TRBD2 (6 bases). Between the trimmed V and J ends, which lost 3 bases and 3 bases, there was a span of 7 bases. CDR3 length equals 13 residues. The germline V gene has CDR1 SGHAT and CDR2 FQNNGV. This chain's CDR3 is CASSLAGTDTQYF. The CDR3 nucleotides read TGTGCCAGCAGCTTGGCGGGGACAGATACGCAGTATTTT.

This sequence joins TRBV5-1 and TRBJ2-5; the D is unclear. CDR1 is SGHRS, CDR2 YFSETQ, per germline. Trimming pared 0 bases from V and 5 bases from J, leaving 11 bases between. CDR3 length: 14 amino acids. The CDR3 loop reads CASSLGLDVETQYF. The DNA of the CDR3 is TGCGCCAGCAGCTTGGGGCTAGACGTTGAGACCCAGTACTTC.

J is TRBJ2-2 and V is TRBV2; D tentatively reads TRBD1 or TRBD2 (6 bases each). From germline, CDR1 is SNHLY and CDR2 FYNNEI. This CDR3 has 15 residues. V was cut by 0 bases and J by 7 bases, with 12 bases left in between. The CDR3 loop is CASSEATGRGGELFF. In DNA, the CDR3 is TGTGCCAGCAGTGAAGCCACAGGGCGGGGCGGGGAGCTGTTTTTT.

This sequence joins TRBV10-1 and TRBJ2-1; a possible D gene is TRBD2 (6 bases). Trimming removed 0 bases at V and 2 bases at J, with 14 bases between. Per germline, CDR1 WNHNN and CDR2 SYGVQD (reference sequence). CDR3 length: 17 amino acids. The CDR3 is CASSESGLWGAYNEQFF. Written as DNA, the CDR3 is TGCGCCAGCAGTGAGTCAGGTCTGTGGGGGGCCTACAATGAGCAGTTCTTC.

The V call is TRBV7-8, the J call TRBJ2-7; the D is unclear. The CDR3 consists of 16 residues. Trimming left V 0 bases short and J 2 bases short, with 14 bases between. The germline V gene encodes CDR1 SGHVS and CDR2 FQNEAQ. The CDR3: CASSLAPLSMAYEQYF. The CDR3 DNA reads TGTGCCAGCAGCTTAGCCCCATTGAGTATGGCCTACGAGCAGTACTTC.

This chain connects TRBV14 to TRBJ2-5, with a weak D call TRBD2 (5 bases). The CDR3 is 15 amino acids. Trimming left V 0 bases short and J 1 base short, with 9 bases between. Germline values: CDR1 SGHDN, CDR2 FVKESK. CDR3 amino acids: CASSQDISGQETQYF. The CDR3 coding sequence is TGTGCCAGCAGCCAAGATATAAGCGGCCAAGAGACCCAGTACTTC. Combining the CDR3 with reference TRBV14 and TRBJ2-5 gives the whole variable domain EAGVTQFPSHSVIEKGQTVTLRCDPISGHDNLYWYRRVMGKEIKFLLHFVKESKQDESGMPNNRFLAERTGGTYSTLKVQPAELEDSGVYFCASSQDISGQETQYFGPGTRLLVL.

Points on this clone: This may arise from a read error, as a much more abundant clone is one base away. The chain links TRBV7-2 to TRBJ2-2; the D is unclear. Germline CDR1 is SGHTA and CDR2 is FQGNSA. CDR3 length: 14 amino acids. V was shortened by 1 base and J by 1 base, with 4 bases between the two germline ends. The CDR3 DNA sequence: TGTGCCAGCAGCTTAGGGGTGAACACCGGGGAGCTGTTTTTT. Protein sequence: CASSLGVNTGELFF.

This clone was seen more than once but under ten times. This chain links TRBV5-1 with TRBJ1-1; TRBD1 agrees at 12 bases. The ends lost 0 bases at V and 14 bases at J; junction bases unmatched: 14. Germline CDR1 SGHRS, CDR2 YFSETQ. The CDR3 covers 16 residues. The CDR3 DNA sequence: TGCGCCAGCAGCTTGGCCACAGGGACAGGGGGCAGTTCCCCATTCTTT. This translates into CASSLATGTGGSSPFF.

CDR3 in amino acids: CASTLTGTGNTIYF. The CDR3 nucleotides read TGTGCCAGCACTTTGACAGGGACTGGAAACACCATATATTTT. This chain links TRBV6-1 with TRBJ1-3, with 7 positions matching TRBD1. CDR3 length: 14 residues. Germline CDR1 is MNHNS and CDR2 is SASEGT. After removal of 7 bases from V and 2 bases from J, the junction contained 5 bases not matched to a gene.

This clone was picked up one time. V gene TRBV5-6 combines with J gene TRBJ1-1; 9 nucleotides agree with TRBD1. Trimming took 2 bases from V and 0 from J; bases not matched to a gene: 2. The CDR3 has 15 amino acids. CDR1 SGHDT and CDR2 YYEEEE come from the germline V gene. CDR3 loop: CASSFGTGMNTEAFF. Written as DNA, the CDR3 is TGTGCCAGCAGCTTCGGGACAGGGATGAACACTGAAGCTTTCTTT. The full variable domain, rest sourced from reference TRBV5-6 and TRBJ1-1, is DAGVTQSPTHLIKTRGQQVTLRCSPKSGHDTVSWYQQALGQGPQFIFQYYEEEERQRGNFPDRFSGHQFPNYSSELNVNALLLGDSALYLCASSFGTGMNTEAFFGQGTRLTVV.

The chain has TRBV5-1 and TRBJ2-3, with 9 bases identical to TRBD1. V was pared by 4 bases and J by 2 bases, with 5 bases of the junction left unmatched. The CDR3 runs 15 residues. Germline V gene lookup returns CDR1 SGHRS and CDR2 YFSETQ. CDR3: CASSTQQGATDTQYF. The CDR3 region has the DNA TGCGCCAGCAGCACCCAACAGGGGGCCACAGATACGCAGTATTTT.

The chain links TRBV4-1 to TRBJ2-4; D is possibly TRBD1 (6 bases). The V end lost 0 bases, the J end lost 7 bases, and 16 bases lay between the germline ends. The germline CDR1 and CDR2 sequences are MGHRA and YSYEKL. CDR3 length: 16 amino acids. CDR3 sequence reads: CASSQDGAGALNIQYF. For the CDR3, the DNA is TGCGCCAGCAGCCAAGATGGGGCAGGGGCCCTGAACATTCAGTACTTC.

This chain connects TRBV5-4 to TRBJ2-7; D remains ambiguous. Per germline, CDR1 SGHNT and CDR2 YYREEE (reference sequence). This CDR3 has 14 residues. Deletions cut 0 bases from V and 7 bases from J, with 14 bases between. The CDR3 DNA is TGTGCCAGCAGCTTGGACCCACTAATAGGGGAGCAGTACTTC. This gives the protein CASSLDPLIGEQYF.

This sequence joins TRBV9 and TRBJ2-2; possibly TRBD1 for D (6 bases). The CDR3 loop spans 14 amino acids. Trimming removed 3 bases at V and 4 bases at J, with 10 bases between. Germline CDR1 SGDLS, CDR2 YYNGEE. CDR3 nucleotides: TGTGCCAGCAGCGCAGGGACAAGCACCGGGGAGCTGTTTTTT. Translation: CASSAGTSTGELFF.

This rearrangement joins TRBV18 to TRBJ2-7, with 9 bases fitting TRBD2. Trimming took 2 bases from V and 0 from J; bases not matched to a gene: 17. Germline CDR1 is KGHSH and CDR2 is LQKENI. The CDR3 covers 20 residues. CDR3 bases: TGTGCCAGCTCACCAAGACTAGCGGAGTCGCTCCCCCAAAACTCCTACGAGCAGTACTTC. Translating gives CASSPRLAESLPQNSYEQYF.

The chain combines TRBV9 with TRBJ2-1; the D gene is possibly TRBD2 (6 bases). Per the germline V gene, CDR1 is SGDLS and CDR2 is YYNGEE. The length of the CDR3 is 15 residues. V lost 4 bases and J lost 0, with 11 bases in between. CDR3 in amino acids: CASSPRLGSYNEQFF. CDR3 coding DNA: TGTGCCAGCAGCCCTAGACTAGGCTCCTACAATGAGCAGTTCTTC.

This clone was observed a few times. The chain combines TRBV20-1 with TRBJ1-4; unclear D gene. The ends were cut back, 8 bases at V and 7 bases at J, with 11 bases in the middle. The CDR3 has 11 residues. CDR1 is DFQATT and CDR2 is SNEGSKA in the germline V gene (reference sequence). Here the CDR3 DNA reads TGCAGTACGAACAAAGCTGAAAAACTGTTTTTT. It yields the protein CSTNKAEKLFF.

The gene calls are TRBV5-1 and TRBJ1-4; D remains unclear. V was shortened by 0 bases and J by 3 bases, with 9 bases between the two germline ends. CDR1 SGHRS and CDR2 YFSETQ come from the germline V gene. The CDR3 consists of 15 residues. The CDR3 DNA sequence: TGCGCCAGCAGCTTGGTTCCAGCCCCTAATGAAAAACTGTTTTTT. This codes for CASSLVPAPNEKLFF.